This record covers a single T cell receptor (beta chain). This clone's antigen is unknown. No base qualities exist here, and no much larger clone lies one base off it. There are 13 amino acids in the CDR3, from cysteine to phenylalanine inclusive. Only the CDR3 region is kept as DNA, spanning 39 bases read in frame from base 1. V is pruned by 7 bases and J by 5 bases, leaving 5 bases of the junction without a gene match. CDR1 and CDR2 (MNHEY, SMNVEV) derive from the germline V gene (reference sequence). Read against the paper, the sample's time point label means: baseline before first vaccination. The vaccinee samples were drawn from two UK trials, COV001 and COV002, one of which was a single-blind randomized controlled phase 2/3 trial testing AZD1222 (ChAdOx1 nCoV-19) in healthy adults. Trial participant PBMC samples were collected at day 0 and day 28 after the second dose for TCRbeta chain sequencing.

The data stem from a study of T cell responses to AZD1222 COVID-19 vaccine (dated by TCRdb to about 2021). About the study as a whole: AZD1222 recipients whose second dose came at about 4 weeks and those whose second dose came at about 12 weeks were combined into one group, since spike-specific TCR depth and breadth did not differ between the two schedules. TCR sequencing covered some 240 trial participants: approximately 200 given two doses of AZD1222 and 26 given two doses of MenACWY control vaccine. Trial participants were enrolled by age into 18-55, 56-69 and 70-plus year subgroups, with about 150, 28 and 57 TCR-sequenced participants respectively. Here is what the overall study found, with its caveats: CD4 TCRs associated with the vaccine covered the entire spike protein, and the dominant responses were in regions 160-218 and 743-854. Epitopes outside the regions mutated in the B.1.351 and B.1.1.7 variants were reportedly recognized by nearly half of the unique spike-specific TCRs. No day 14 peak-response samples were available, so repertoires were characterized only after the peak T cell response. A significant rise in spike-specific TCR breadth and depth was observed after two AZD1222 doses relative to day 0 and relative to MenACWY recipients. In the small 56-69-year group, the increase in depth fell short of significance, most likely because of low power. Participants were mostly white British and included more females than males, and it was suggested by the authors that clonal diversity may have been underestimated. Only five or six AZD1222 recipients were SARS-CoV-2 seropositive at baseline, limiting conclusions about previously exposed vaccinees.

The CDR3 regions of human TCRbeta chains were analyzed by immunosequencing. From the authors' description of their analysis: TCRs in the repertoires were matched against a reference library of SARS-CoV-2-specific TCRs that had been generated with the MIRA antigen-specificity platform. Breadth was defined as the fraction of unique TCRs that were SARS-CoV-2-associated. Depth was defined as the fraction of total T cells that were SARS-CoV-2-associated. Using the MIRA data, each spike-specific TCR was mapped to the spike region that the TCR reacts to and placed in a CD4 or CD8 class. Log10-transformed breadth and depth values were compared by one-way ANOVA with Sidak's multiple comparisons tests. Not all clones reach the TCRdb copy of this immuneACCESS table, which keeps in-frame sequences only. Checked studies attribute under half of the gap to unresolved V genes and leave the rest unexplained. D and trimming come from the DNA, and the V and J calls and clone size come from that table. Present in this sample are about 100,000 clones, around nine tenths of which were seen just once. The ten largest clonotypes hold about 3% of the sample.

In this chain, TRBV27 is recombined with TRBJ2-1, with 7 middle bases fitting TRBD2. The source material was peripheral blood, sampled on day 0 of AZD1222 vaccination. The sequence was obtained from an adult in good health. The CDR3 loop reads CASTGTTNNEQFF. In nucleotides, the sequence is TGTGCCAGCACCGGGACTACAAACAATGAGCAGTTCTTC.